The clone carrying this T cell receptor (beta chain) was detected once. Its antigen is currently unknown. Trimming cost V 3 bases and J 8 bases, with 11 bases left between them. The CDR3 has 13 residues. Germline CDR1 KGHSH, CDR2 LQKENI. The method was immunoSEQ multiplex PCR; TCRdb's version includes in-frame clones alone and lacks a portion of them. The sample yields approximately 2.5 million clones, approximately 92% seen once. This record belongs to a study of shared clonotypes between healthy human individuals. Study outcomes and limitations: As a rule, naive subsets had a larger estimated richness than memory subsets. Shared across a few donors were around 5% of the naive CD4 clonotypes. Generation of non-shared clonotypes was less probable than generation of clonotypes shared by all four donors.

The sample taken for sequencing was naive CD4+ T cells sorted from blood. Subset here: CD45RA+ positively selected. The gene calls are TRBV18 and TRBJ2-1; no clear D gene. The receptor comes from a man younger than 35 in good health. The CDR3 DNA is TGTGCCAGCTCACCCTATCGTGCGGATGAGCAGTTCTTC. It is translated as CASSPYRADEQFF. Full variable domain (missing parts from reference TRBV18 and TRBJ2-1): NAGVMQNPRHLVRRRGQEARLRCSPMKGHSHVYWYRQLPEEGLKFMVYLQKENIIDESGMPKERFSAEFPKEGPSILRIQQVVRGDSAAYFCASSPYRADEQFFGPGTRLTVL.